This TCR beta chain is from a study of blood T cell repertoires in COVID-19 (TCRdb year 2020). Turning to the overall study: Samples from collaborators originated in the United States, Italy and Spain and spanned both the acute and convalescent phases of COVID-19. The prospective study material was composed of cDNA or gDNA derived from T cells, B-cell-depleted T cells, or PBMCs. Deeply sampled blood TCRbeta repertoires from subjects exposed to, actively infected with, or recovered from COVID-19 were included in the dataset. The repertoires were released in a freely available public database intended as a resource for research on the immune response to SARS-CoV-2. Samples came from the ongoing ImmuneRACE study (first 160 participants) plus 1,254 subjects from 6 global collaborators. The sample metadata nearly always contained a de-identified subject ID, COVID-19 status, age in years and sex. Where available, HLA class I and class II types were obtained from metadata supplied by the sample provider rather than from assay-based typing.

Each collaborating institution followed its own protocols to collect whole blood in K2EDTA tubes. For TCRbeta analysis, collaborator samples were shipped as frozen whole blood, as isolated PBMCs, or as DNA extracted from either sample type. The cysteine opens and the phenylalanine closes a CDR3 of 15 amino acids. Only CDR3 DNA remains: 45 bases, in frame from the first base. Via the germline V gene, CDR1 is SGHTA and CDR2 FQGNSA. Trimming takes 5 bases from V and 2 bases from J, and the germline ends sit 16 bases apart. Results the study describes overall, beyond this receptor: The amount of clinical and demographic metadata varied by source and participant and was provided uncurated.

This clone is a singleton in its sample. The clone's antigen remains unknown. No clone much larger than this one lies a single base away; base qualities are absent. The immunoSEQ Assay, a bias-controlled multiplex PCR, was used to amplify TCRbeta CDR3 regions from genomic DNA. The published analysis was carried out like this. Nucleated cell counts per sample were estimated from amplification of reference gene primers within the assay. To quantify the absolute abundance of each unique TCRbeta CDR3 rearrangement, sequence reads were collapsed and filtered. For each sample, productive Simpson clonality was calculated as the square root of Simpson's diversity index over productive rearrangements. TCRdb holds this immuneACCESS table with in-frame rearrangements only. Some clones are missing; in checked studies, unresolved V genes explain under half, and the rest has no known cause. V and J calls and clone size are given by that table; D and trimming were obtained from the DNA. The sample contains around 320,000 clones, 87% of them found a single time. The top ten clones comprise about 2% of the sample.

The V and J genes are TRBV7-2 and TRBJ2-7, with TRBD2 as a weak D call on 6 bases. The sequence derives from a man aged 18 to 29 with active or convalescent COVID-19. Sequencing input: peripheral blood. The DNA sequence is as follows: TGTGCCAGCAGCCTTGGGGGGTTCCCTACCTACGAGCAGTACTTC. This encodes CASSLGGFPTYEQYF. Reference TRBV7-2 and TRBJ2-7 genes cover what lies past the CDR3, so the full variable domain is GAGVSQSPSNKVTEKGKDVELRCDPISGHTALYWYRQSLGQGLEFLIYFQGNSAPDKSGLPSDRFSAERTGGSVSTLTIQRTQQEDSAVYLCASSLGGFPTYEQYFGPGTRLTVT.